One sample yielded the 20 T cell receptor beta chains listed below, sequenced in a study of blood T cell repertoires in COVID-19 (dated by TCRdb to 2020 to 2022). Library generation was performed with the immunoSEQ multiplex PCR assay. TCRdb limited this immuneACCESS table to in-frame rearrangements with V and J called. A share of clones is missing; checked studies link under half to unresolved V genes, and the rest is unexplained. For this sample there are 30,000 to 40,000 clones; about 86% appear just once. The top ten clones comprise around 5% of the sample. The sequenced sample consisted of peripheral blood. These receptors originate from a woman aged 65 to 85 with active COVID-19.

The gene calls are TRBV18 and TRBJ2-7; TRBD2 aligns across 12 bases. The CDR3 is 15 residues long. V lost 6 bases to trimming and J lost 1 base; unmatched junction nucleotides: 4. The V gene's germline CDR1 is KGHSH and CDR2 LQKENI. For the CDR3, the DNA is TGTGCCAGCTCGCCTACTAGCGGGGGGTCCTACGAGCAGTACTTC. This encodes CASSPTSGGSYEQYF.

This chain joins TRBV7-9 and TRBJ2-3; 8 bases match TRBD2. The CDR3 spans 14 residues. Losses at the gene ends were 8 bases for V and 2 bases for J; bases not matched to a gene: 6. Per the germline V gene, CDR1 is SEHNR and CDR2 is FQNEAQ (reference sequence). CDR3 nucleotide sequence: TGTGCCAGCGGGGCGGGGGGTTTCACAGATACGCAGTATTTT. Its translation is CASGAGGFTDTQYF.

The rearrangement uses TRBV7-3 and TRBJ2-3, with D possibly being TRBD2 (6 bases). Trimming left V 5 bases short and J 3 bases short, with 12 bases between. This CDR3 has 14 residues. The germline V gene encodes CDR1 SGHTA and CDR2 FQGTGA. In DNA, the CDR3 is TGTGCCAGCAGCCTTCTAGGGACTACAGATACGCAGTATTTT. Its protein is CASSLLGTTDTQYF.

The chain uses TRBV3-1 (or the pseudogene TRBV3-2) and TRBJ2-1, with TRBD1 matching over 7 bases. Germline V lookup: CDR1 LGHDT, CDR2 YNNKEL (reference sequence). This CDR3 comprises 13 residues. V shed 4 bases, J shed 8 bases, and the junction held 5 bases outside the gene matches. CDR3 DNA sequence: TGTGCCAGCAGCCGAGGTACAGGGGATGAGCAGTTCTTC. It yields the protein CASSRGTGDEQFF.

V and J are TRBV7-9 and TRBJ2-7; 9 bases are shared with TRBD2. CDR1 is SEHNR and CDR2 is FQNEAQ in the germline V gene (reference sequence). V lost 5 bases to trimming and J lost 2 bases; unmatched junction nucleotides: 7. This CDR3 contains 15 residues. The CDR3: CASSVSGGSTYEQYF. CDR3 DNA sequence: TGTGCCAGCAGCGTCAGCGGGGGGTCCACCTACGAGCAGTACTTC.

V gene TRBV7-2 combines with J gene TRBJ1-2; 9 bases are a match to TRBD1. The CDR3 length is 15 residues. The ends lost 8 bases at V and 4 bases at J; junction bases unmatched: 11. The germline V gene has CDR1 SGHTA and CDR2 FQGNSA. CDR3 protein: CASLKTGGFGYGYTF. The CDR3 nucleotides read TGTGCCAGCTTAAAAACAGGGGGCTTTGGCTATGGCTACACCTTC.

The chain recombines TRBV7-2 with TRBJ1-6; D unresolved. The CDR3 spans 15 residues. The germline V gene encodes CDR1 SGHTA and CDR2 FQGNSA. Trimming stripped 8 bases from V and 6 bases from J, with 17 bases between. This CDR3 reads CASSRRRESNSPLHF. Here the CDR3 DNA reads TGTGCCAGCTCCCGGCGGCGGGAGTCTAATTCACCCCTCCACTTT.

The chain joins TRBV10-2 to TRBJ1-1, with D uncertain. The ends were cut back, 5 bases at V and 7 bases at J, with 17 bases in the middle. This CDR3 has 14 amino acids. Per germline, CDR1 WSHSY and CDR2 SAAADI. CDR3 nucleotides: TGCGCCAGCAGTTTGGAGCCGACCACCCTTGAAGCTTTCTTT. Translation: CASSLEPTTLEAFF.

The rearrangement joins TRBV18 to TRBJ2-7, with 7 bases aligning to TRBD1. Germline CDR1 and CDR2: KGHSH and LQKENI. V lost 6 bases and J lost 6; bases outside the gene matches: 14. This CDR3 contains 15 residues. CDR3 bases: TGTGCCAGCTCCAACCGGGACAGAGGGTTGGGCGAGCAGTACTTC. Protein: CASSNRDRGLGEQYF.

This chain joins TRBV4-3 and TRBJ1-1, with D possibly being TRBD1 (5 bases). The CDR3 extends over 15 amino acids. V dropped 1 base and J dropped 0 bases, with 9 bases sitting between them. Germline V gene data show CDR1 as LGHNA and CDR2 as YSLEER. The CDR3, as DNA: TGCGCCAGCAGCCAAGGCGGGGCTTTGAACACTGAAGCTTTCTTT. Amino acids: CASSQGGALNTEAFF.

This clone was counted once. The chain joins TRBV7-2 to TRBJ2-5; D is uncertain. CDR1 SGHTA and CDR2 FQGNSA come from the germline V gene. This CDR3 contains 13 residues. Trimming shortened V by 9 bases and J by 3 bases, and 14 bases separated the two germline ends. This CDR3 reads CASRRAAEETQYF. The CDR3 region has the DNA TGTGCCAGTCGTCGTGCCGCGGAAGAGACCCAGTACTTC.

The CDR3 sequence: CASSLDLVGELFF. CDR3 nucleotides: TGTGCCAGCAGCTTAGATCTAGTCGGGGAGCTGTTTTTT. This rearrangement joins TRBV11-3 to TRBJ2-2; D gene ambiguous. This CDR3 is 13 amino acids long. CDR1 is SGHNT, CDR2 YENEEA, per germline. V was clipped by 0 bases and J by 7 bases, with 6 bases between them.

The J gene is TRBJ2-1, the V gene TRBV12-3 or TRBV12-4, with unresolved D. Deletions cut 5 bases from V and 8 bases from J, with 13 bases between. There are 13 residues in the CDR3. CDR3 loop: CASSPPVVDEQFF. The DNA of the CDR3 is TGTGCCAGCAGTCCACCGGTGGTGGATGAGCAGTTCTTC.

V gene TRBV6-5 combines with J gene TRBJ2-6, with D unclear. Germline-derived CDR1 and CDR2 are MNHEY and SVGAGI. The CDR3 runs 15 residues. The V end was cut by 6 bases, the J end by 0 bases, with 9 bases between. In nucleotides, the CDR3 is TGTGCCAGCAGCTGGGCCGCCTCTGGGGCCAACGTCCTGACTTTC. This codes for CASSWAASGANVLTF.

This clone was observed a single time. The genes are TRBV11-2 and TRBJ2-7, with 8 bases identical to TRBD2. Trimming removed 10 bases from V and 4 bases from J; junction bases left unmatched: 9. Germline values: CDR1 SGHAT, CDR2 FQNNGV. The CDR3 covers 13 residues. The CDR3 loop is CATRRGANYEQYF. The DNA of the CDR3 is TGTGCCACCCGGCGGGGGGCTAATTACGAGCAGTACTTC.

As DNA, the CDR3 is TGTGCCAGCAGCGTATCGCGGGGGCCCTCCTACAATGAGCAGTTCTTC. It is translated as CASSVSRGPSYNEQFF. The chain has TRBV9 and TRBJ2-1; D possibly corresponds to TRBD2 (7 bases). In germline, CDR1 is SGDLS, CDR2 YYNGEE. The CDR3 loop spans 16 amino acids. Trimming left V 1 base short and J 0 bases short, with 11 bases between.

V gene TRBV4-2 combines with J gene TRBJ2-3, with 13 bases lining up with TRBD2. The CDR3 runs 17 residues. The junction had 2 bases not matched to a gene; V was cut back by 2 bases and J by 0 bases. Germline CDR1 is LGHNA and CDR2 is YNFKEQ. This CDR3 reads CASSQTSGGVSTDTQYF. CDR3 nucleotide sequence: TGTGCCAGCAGCCAAACTAGCGGGGGGGTTAGCACAGATACGCAGTATTTT.

The chain carries TRBV6-1 and TRBJ2-5; 10 bases line up with TRBD2. V lost 1 base and J lost 1; bases outside the gene matches: 0. In germline, CDR1 is MNHNS, CDR2 SASEGT. The CDR3 is 15 residues long. In nucleotides, the CDR3 is TGTGCCAGCAGTGAAGGGACTAGCGGCCAAGAGACCCAGTACTTC. Translating gives CASSEGTSGQETQYF.

The chain links TRBV2 to TRBJ2-7; D perhaps matches TRBD1 (6 bases). The germline V gene has CDR1 SNHLY and CDR2 FYNNEI. CDR3 length: 14 residues. The V end was cut by 0 bases, the J end by 2 bases, with 8 bases between. CDR3 bases: TGTGCCAGCAGTGAAGCCCGGGACACCTACGAGCAGTACTTC. It is translated as CASSEARDTYEQYF.

Comment on this clone: The junction departs from germline at one end; a sequencing error may be responsible. The chain links TRBV7-3 to TRBJ2-1, with TRBD2 identical over 8 bases. The CDR3 length is 15 residues. Germline V CDR1 and CDR2: SGHTA, FQGTGA. The DNA of the CDR3 is TGTGCCAGCAGCCTAACTAGCGGAGGTTACAATGAGCAGTTCTTC. It yields the protein CASSLTSGGYNEQFF.